A single sample is the source of the 21 T cell receptor beta chains below, sequenced in a study of cytomegalovirus exposure and HLA in healthy donors. Clones were read by immunoSEQ multiplex PCR, and TCRdb kept only the in-frame ones, dropping some. The data contain some 230,000 clones, 90% to 95% of them singletons. The sequenced sample consisted of PBMCs. Source of these receptors: a woman younger than 30 in good health and CMV-seronegative.

The chain is built from TRBV27 and TRBJ2-7, with a possible D match to TRBD2 (5 bases). The V gene's germline CDR1 is MNHEY and CDR2 SMNVEV (reference sequence). Trimming removed 5 bases at V and 4 bases at J, with 24 bases between. CDR3 size: 17 residues. The CDR3: CASSPIRSRLKAYEQYF. The CDR3 nucleotides are TGTGCCAGCAGTCCCATCCGGAGTAGACTAAAAGCGTACGAGCAGTACTTC.

The chain has TRBV5-1 and TRBJ2-1; 10 nucleotides line up with TRBD2. Germline CDR1 is SGHRS and CDR2 is YFSETQ. After removal of 0 bases from V and 5 bases from J, the junction contained 2 bases not matched to a gene. The CDR3 is made up of 15 amino acids. The CDR3 spells CASSLGLAGDNEQFF. In nucleotides, the CDR3 is TGCGCCAGCAGCTTGGGCCTAGCGGGGGACAATGAGCAGTTCTTC.

This chain links TRBV6-5 with TRBJ1-1; 8 bases are shared with TRBD1. This CDR3 region has 14 residues. From germline, CDR1 is MNHEY and CDR2 SVGAGI. J was trimmed by 5 bases and V by 2 bases; bases with no gene match: 4. Written as DNA, the CDR3 is TGTGCCAGCAGTTACGGGGACAGGAGAACTGAAGCTTTCTTT. Encoded protein: CASSYGDRRTEAFF.

The genes are TRBV7-9 and TRBJ2-7; TRBD1 is a possible D gene (6 bases). The CDR3 is 15 amino acids. The germline V and J ends were trimmed by 5 bases and 2 bases, with 16 bases remaining between them. CDR1 is SEHNR and CDR2 is FQNEAQ in the germline V gene (reference sequence). Written as DNA, the CDR3 is TGTGCCAGCAGCCCCCCACAGGGACCGCCCTACGAGCAGTACTTC. This codes for CASSPPQGPPYEQYF.

The CDR3 nucleotides are TGTGCCAGCAGCCCAGGACACTTGGGGACCCAGTACTTC. Protein sequence: CASSPGHLGTQYF. The chain links TRBV7-3 to TRBJ2-5; TRBD1 might be the D (5 bases). Germline V gene lookup returns CDR1 SGHTA and CDR2 FQGTGA. Trimming pared 5 bases from V and 7 bases from J, leaving 14 bases between. CDR3 size: 13 residues. Based on the CDR3 plus reference TRBV7-3 and TRBJ2-5, the full variable domain is GAGVSQTPSNKVTEKGKYVELRCDPISGHTALYWYRQSLGQGPEFLIYFQGTGAADDSGLPNDRFFAVRPEGSVSTLKIQRTERGDSAVYLCASSPGHLGTQYFGPGTRLLVL.

The CDR3: CASSSKLRGHEQYF. CDR3 bases: TGTGCCAGTAGTAGTAAGCTCAGGGGTCACGAGCAGTACTTC. The rearrangement uses TRBV19 and TRBJ2-7; a possible D gene is TRBD1 (6 bases). This CDR3 spans 14 amino acids. Germline V gene lookup returns CDR1 LNHDA and CDR2 SQIVND (reference sequence). V lost 4 bases and J 5 bases, leaving 15 bases between the germline ends.

The chain has TRBV11-1 and TRBJ1-2; no firm D call. Trimming stripped 4 bases from V and 1 base from J, with 7 bases between. Germline values: CDR1 SGHAT, CDR2 FQDESV (reference sequence). This CDR3 region has 13 residues. This CDR3 reads CASSSLLNYGYTF. DNA of the CDR3: TGTGCCAGCAGCTCACTACTTAACTATGGCTACACCTTC.

This CDR3 reads CASSPPGLPKAWEQYF. The CDR3 region has the DNA TGTGCCAGCTCACCACCGGGACTACCAAAGGCGTGGGAGCAGTACTTC. The J gene is TRBJ2-7, the V gene TRBV18; 7 nucleotides line up with TRBD2. J lost 7 bases, V lost 0 bases, and 12 bases had no gene match. CDR3 length: 16 amino acids. CDR1 KGHSH and CDR2 LQKENI come from the germline V gene. The variable domain in full, with the rest retrieved from reference TRBV18 and TRBJ2-7, is NAGVMQNPRHLVRRRGQEARLRCSPMKGHSHVYWYRQLPEEGLKFMVYLQKENIIDESGMPKERFSAEFPKEGPSILRIQQVVRGDSAAYFCASSPPGLPKAWEQYFGPGTRLTVT.

The CDR3 DNA is TGTGCCAGTAGTAAGGGGGGGGTCTTGAACACTGAAGCTTTCTTT. Amino acids: CASSKGGVLNTEAFF. The chain recombines TRBV19 with TRBJ1-1; D is perhaps TRBD1 (6 bases). V shed 4 bases and J shed 0 bases, with 12 bases lying between them. This CDR3 contains 15 residues. Looked up from germline, CDR1 is LNHDA and CDR2 is SQIVND (reference sequence). The entire variable domain, with the rest obtained from reference TRBV19 and TRBJ1-1, is as follows: DGGITQSPKYLFRKEGQNVTLSCEQNLNHDAMYWYRQDPGQGLRLIYYSQIVNDFQKGDIAEGYSVSREKKESFPLTVTSAQKNPTAFYLCASSKGGVLNTEAFFGQGTRLTVV.

The rearrangement links TRBV27 to TRBJ2-7, with 8 bases matching TRBD2. The germline V gene encodes CDR1 MNHEY and CDR2 SMNVEV (reference sequence). J was trimmed by 3 bases and V by 4 bases; bases with no gene match: 5. The CDR3 is made up of 14 amino acids. The CDR3 sequence is CASSYVAGGYEQYF. The CDR3 bases are TGTGCCAGCAGTTACGTTGCGGGAGGCTACGAGCAGTACTTC.

V gene TRBV10-3 combines with J gene TRBJ1-2; D gene ambiguous. Trimming cost V 10 bases and J 8 bases, with 14 bases left between them. CDR1 ENHRY and CDR2 SYGVKD come from the germline V gene. This CDR3 contains 11 residues. The CDR3 coding sequence is TGTGCCACCCTAGGAGGGAACGGCTACACCTTC. Its protein product is CATLGGNGYTF.

The chain joins TRBV9 to TRBJ1-1, with 8 bases lining up with TRBD1. The J segment lost 2 bases and the V segment lost 0 bases, leaving 6 bases of the junction unmatched. The germline V gene encodes CDR1 SGDLS and CDR2 YYNGEE. The CDR3 runs 16 residues. The CDR3 nucleotides are TGTGCCAGCAGCGTAGAGCCTGACAGGGGCAACACTGAAGCTTTCTTT. It is translated as CASSVEPDRGNTEAFF.

This chain uses TRBV19 with TRBJ2-1; 12 nucleotides align to TRBD2. CDR1 is LNHDA, CDR2 SQIVND, per germline (reference sequence). This CDR3 has 15 residues. V dropped 8 bases and J dropped 6; count of bases not matched to a gene: 8. The CDR3 is CASRLTSGSLNEQFF. The DNA for the CDR3 is TGTGCCAGTCGTCTGACTAGCGGGAGTCTCAATGAGCAGTTCTTC.

The chain is built from TRBV19 and TRBJ2-7, with D tentatively TRBD1 (5 bases). CDR3 length equals 12 residues. V was clipped by 3 bases and J by 5 bases, with 8 bases between them. Germline assignment: CDR1 LNHDA and CDR2 SQIVND (reference sequence). The CDR3 here is CASSIGHHEQYF. The CDR3 coding sequence is TGTGCCAGTAGTATTGGACATCACGAGCAGTACTTC.

The rearrangement uses TRBV5-1 and TRBJ2-2, with D possibly being TRBD2 (5 bases). V dropped 4 bases and J dropped 6 bases, with 16 bases sitting between them. Germline CDR1 reads SGHRS; CDR2 reads YFSETQ. The CDR3 runs to 15 residues. CDR3 in amino acids: CASSRTEGRAGELFF. CDR3 DNA: TGCGCCAGCAGCCGTACCGAGGGTAGGGCCGGGGAGCTGTTTTTT.

The gene calls are TRBV13 and TRBJ1-5; 9 positions match TRBD1. CDR3 length: 16 amino acids. The trim removed 5 bases at V and 3 bases at J, leaving 8 bases unmatched. The germline V gene encodes CDR1 PRHDT and CDR2 FYEKMQ (reference sequence). CDR3 sequence: CASSLRQGEDNQPQHF. As DNA, the CDR3 is TGTGCCAGCAGCCTAAGACAGGGGGAGGACAATCAGCCCCAGCATTTT.

The chain employs TRBV5-1 and TRBJ2-3; 7 bases are a match to TRBD1. The germline CDR1 and CDR2 sequences are SGHRS and YFSETQ. Trimming cost V 3 bases and J 2 bases; bases outside gene matches: 6. CDR3 length: 15 amino acids. CDR3 bases: TGCGCCAGCAGCTCGGGACAGCCGATCACAGATACGCAGTATTTT. This codes for CASSSGQPITDTQYF.

The chain recombines TRBV4-2 with TRBJ2-5; 9 bases are a match to TRBD2. Germline V gene data show CDR1 as LGHNA and CDR2 as YNFKEQ. J lost 3 bases, V lost 2 bases, and 1 base had no gene match. This CDR3 region has 14 residues. CDR3 sequence (DNA): TGTGCCAGCAGCCAAAGACTAGCGGAAGAGACCCAGTACTTC. It yields the protein CASSQRLAEETQYF.

The chain couples TRBV28 to TRBJ2-5; D is unclear. CDR3 length: 14 amino acids. Trimming took off 5 bases at V and 2 bases at J, with 12 bases between the two ends. Germline V gene sequence: CDR1 MDHEN, CDR2 SYDVKM. CDR3 nucleotide sequence: TGTGCCAGCAGTGCCCCGGGTTGGCAAGAGACCCAGTACTTC. Its translation: CASSAPGWQETQYF.

J is TRBJ2-7 and V is TRBV30; 9 bases map to TRBD1. The CDR3 has 19 amino acids. Unmatched junction bases numbered 19, after V lost 2 bases and J lost 2 bases. Germline lookup yields CDR1 GTSNPN and CDR2 SVGIG (reference sequence). This chain's CDR3 is CAWSRFPPLRDRAAYEQYF. Written as DNA, the CDR3 is TGTGCCTGGAGTCGTTTTCCCCCTCTTCGGGACAGGGCCGCCTACGAGCAGTACTTC.

The chain carries TRBV19 and TRBJ2-5; 10 bases align to TRBD1. Germline V gene sequence: CDR1 LNHDA, CDR2 SQIVND (reference sequence). V lost 3 bases, J lost 2 bases, and 3 bases stayed unmatched. This CDR3 has 15 amino acids. The CDR3 coding sequence is TGTGCCAGTAGTATCGCGGACAGGGGGCAAGAGACCCAGTACTTC. Translated: CASSIADRGQETQYF.